The rows below give T cell receptor beta chains drawn from one sample of a study of T cells in localized non-small cell lung cancer. Sequenced by immunoSEQ multiplex PCR; TCRdb stores in-frame clones only, minus some. The data contain about 72,000 clones, 70% to 85% of them singletons. The input for sequencing was peripheral blood, taken before any cancer treatment. The receptor source for this set is a female donor older than 55 with stage I lung adenocarcinoma. Both conserved end residues are trimmed from each CDR3. Fields, in order: CDR3 length, V gene, CDR3 protein.

>14|TRBV4-1
ASSQDRIRTFYGYT
>17|TRBV21-1
ASSKVGDRGIMGNTEAF
>13|TRBV9
ASSLTGGLTDTQY
>15|TRBV4-1
ASSQGSLAGVRNEQF
>13|TRBV6-5
ASSYDGTGVLGQY
>16|TRBV5-4
ASSPRVGDRRLNTEAF
>15|TRBV10-1
ASSVDGGPFVDNEQF
>10|TRBV5-4
ASSLTDYEQY
>13|TRBV2
ASSYDSGAAETQY
>12|TRBV7-2
ASSLGSGGSPLH